These 32 T cell receptor beta chains share one sample of origin, sequenced in a study of T-cell reconstitution after alpha-beta-depleted transplantation in children. Unique molecular identifiers featured in how the TCRbeta library was prepared. TCRdb analysed the PCR reads with MiXCR anew, one entry per CDR3 protein. The profile shows 200,000 to 250,000 distinct CDR3 sequences, roughly 7% of them singletons. Sequenced here: PBMCs, sampled before TCRalphabeta/CD19-depleted stem cell transplant. The receptors derive from a boy between 2 and 15 years old with acute lymphoblastic leukemia, due to receive a stem cell transplant.

This clonotype was seen a handful of times. The rearrangement uses TRBV20-1 and TRBJ1-1, with D tentatively TRBD1 (5 bases). CDR3 length: 15 amino acids. V gave up 1 base and J gave up 1 base, with 13 bases separating them. CDR1 is DFQATT and CDR2 is SNEGSKA in the germline V gene (reference sequence). The CDR3 loop reads CSARGTRGRNTEAFF. CDR3 DNA: TGCAGTGCTAGAGGGACAAGGGGACGGAACACTGAAGCTTTCTTT.

This clonotype came up a few times. The V call is TRBV3-1, the J call TRBJ2-7; D call uncertain. The CDR3 has 13 residues. Germline V gene lookup returns CDR1 LGHDT and CDR2 YNNKEL (reference sequence). V was cut by 0 bases and J by 2 bases, with 5 bases left in between. The CDR3 DNA is TGTGCCAGCAGCCAAGATCGCCCCTACGAGCAGTACTTC. It is translated as CASSQDRPYEQYF.

This clonotype was seen at least ten times. This chain connects TRBV28 to TRBJ2-4; D is perhaps TRBD1 or TRBD2 (6 bases each). The germline V gene encodes CDR1 MDHEN and CDR2 SYDVKM. This CDR3 contains 15 residues. V lost 5 bases and J 3 bases, leaving 14 bases between the germline ends. The CDR3 here is CASSIPGGGKNIQYF. CDR3 sequence (DNA): TGTGCCAGCAGTATCCCCGGAGGGGGCAAAAACATTCAGTACTTC.

This clonotype has at least ten counts. The chain employs TRBV6-2 or TRBV6-3 and TRBJ2-3; D ambiguous. V was pared by 0 bases and J by 11 bases, with 15 bases between. The CDR3 length is 14 residues. In germline, CDR1 is MNHEY, CDR2 SVGEGT. CDR3 residues: CASSYSLATGRQYF. The DNA for the CDR3 is TGTGCCAGCAGTTACTCGTTGGCTACGGGTAGGCAGTATTTT.

In its sample, this clonotype was seen many times. The genes are TRBV7-9 and TRBJ1-1; TRBD1 matches 7 bases. Germline loops: CDR1 SEHNR, CDR2 FQNEAQ (reference sequence). The CDR3 contains 14 residues. The J segment lost 3 bases and the V segment lost 8 bases, leaving 9 bases of the junction unmatched. The CDR3 loop reads CASRTGAPYTEAFF. CDR3 nucleotides: TGTGCCAGCCGGACAGGCGCCCCGTACACTGAAGCTTTCTTT.

V usage is TRBV4-2 and J usage is TRBJ1-5; D ambiguous. V lost 0 bases, J lost 4 bases, and 13 bases lay in between. The CDR3 runs to 16 residues. Per germline, CDR1 LGHNA and CDR2 YNFKEQ. The CDR3 here is CASSQDPGNPNQPQHF. The CDR3 DNA reads TGTGCCAGCAGCCAAGATCCGGGCAATCCTAATCAGCCCCAGCATTTT.

This chain joins TRBV7-2 and TRBJ2-7, with D uncertain. Germline CDR1 is SGHTA and CDR2 is FQGNSA. V gave up 6 bases and J gave up 2 bases, with 11 bases separating them. This CDR3 has 13 amino acids. CDR3 in amino acids: CASRSPPTYEQYF. DNA for the CDR3: TGTGCCAGCAGGTCCCCTCCCACCTACGAGCAGTACTTC.

This clonotype was detected only a few times. This chain links TRBV12-3 or TRBV12-4 with TRBJ2-7; D gene ambiguous. V was shortened by 6 bases and J by 4 bases, with 10 bases between the two germline ends. CDR3 size: 12 residues. The CDR3 region is CASRDRWYEQYF. CDR3 DNA sequence: TGTGCCAGCAGAGACCGTTGGTACGAGCAGTACTTC.

At least ten counts were recorded for this clonotype. V gene TRBV29-1 combines with J gene TRBJ2-3; D unclear. Germline lookup yields CDR1 SQVTM and CDR2 ANQGSEA. V lost 4 bases and J lost 6, with 5 bases in between. The CDR3 is 10 residues long. The CDR3 region is CSVVWDTQYF. The CDR3 DNA is TGCAGCGTTGTCTGGGATACGCAGTATTTT.

V is TRBV2 and J is TRBJ2-3; maybe TRBD2 (6 bases). The germline V gene has CDR1 SNHLY and CDR2 FYNNEI. CDR3 length: 14 amino acids. Trimming pared 6 bases from V and 2 bases from J, leaving 12 bases between. The CDR3 here is CASRYSGHTDTQYF. In DNA, the CDR3 is TGTGCCAGCAGATATAGCGGCCACACAGATACGCAGTATTTT.

This clonotype has a count of ten or more. The chain links TRBV14 to TRBJ2-2, with D unresolved. Germline lookup yields CDR1 SGHDN and CDR2 FVKESK. The CDR3 totals 13 residues. Trimming pared 0 bases from V and 6 bases from J, leaving 5 bases between. CDR3 nucleotides: TGTGCCAGCAGCCAAGATGGGGCCGGGGAGCTGTTTTTT. Protein sequence: CASSQDGAGELFF.

Only a few counts were recorded for this clonotype. The chain has TRBV12-3 or TRBV12-4 and TRBJ2-1; 8 bases align to TRBD1. V was clipped by 6 bases and J by 9 bases; unmatched bases: 10. CDR3 length: 14 residues. The CDR3, as DNA: TGTGCCAGCAGACGATCGGACAGGGCCACTGAGCAGTTCTTC. Translation gives CASRRSDRATEQFF.

Comments on this clonotype: Being one base from a much bigger clone, this may be a read error. The chain carries TRBV2 and TRBJ2-7; 9 positions agree with TRBD1. The CDR3 consists of 18 residues. Germline V gives CDR1 SNHLY, CDR2 FYNNEI. Trimming at V came to 8 bases and at J to 3 bases, leaving 20 bases not matched to a gene. The CDR3 loop reads CASCLARPGDRAFYEQYF. The DNA for the CDR3 is TGTGCCAGCTGTTTAGCCCGACCGGGGGACAGGGCGTTCTACGAGCAGTACTTC.

The chain uses TRBV5-1 and TRBJ1-6; D not resolved. The CDR3 length is 13 residues. Germline V gene lookup returns CDR1 SGHRS and CDR2 YFSETQ. V was pared by 0 bases and J by 4 bases, with 2 bases between. The CDR3 loop reads CASSLGYNSPLHF. In DNA, the CDR3 is TGCGCCAGCAGCTTGGGGTATAATTCACCCCTCCACTTT.

This clonotype showed up many times. The chain uses TRBV28 and TRBJ1-2; 8 bases fit TRBD1. Looked up from germline, CDR1 is MDHEN and CDR2 is SYDVKM. V shed 7 bases, J shed 4 bases, and the junction held 8 bases outside the gene matches. This CDR3 has 14 residues. The CDR3 is CASTVDRGLYGYTF. Here the CDR3 DNA reads TGTGCCAGCACGGTCGACAGGGGACTCTATGGCTACACCTTC.

V and J are TRBV12-3 or TRBV12-4 and TRBJ2-4; D gene unclear. Trimming shortened V by 2 bases and J by 7 bases, and 9 bases separated the two germline ends. This CDR3 has 13 residues. DNA of the CDR3: TGTGCCAGCAGTTTACCCGGAATGAACATTCAGTACTTC. Its protein product is CASSLPGMNIQYF.

This clonotype was counted ten times or more. The V call is TRBV27, the J call TRBJ2-1; 9 bases fit TRBD1. Germline assignment: CDR1 MNHEY and CDR2 SMNVEV (reference sequence). Trimming removed 6 bases from V and 4 bases from J; junction bases left unmatched: 4. This CDR3 has 14 amino acids. The CDR3 bases are TGTGCCAGCAGCTCCGGGACAGGGTACAATGAGCAGTTCTTC. Protein sequence: CASSSGTGYNEQFF.

This clonotype was seen ten or more times. This chain uses TRBV7-9 with TRBJ2-7, with D perhaps TRBD1 (6 bases). Germline-derived CDR1 and CDR2 are SEHNR and FQNEAQ (reference sequence). The CDR3 has 14 residues. Between the trimmed V and J ends, which lost 5 bases and 5 bases, there was a span of 16 bases. The CDR3 is CASSDPRGNDEQYF. The CDR3 DNA sequence: TGTGCCAGCAGCGACCCTAGGGGGAACGACGAGCAGTACTTC. The variable domain in full, completed from reference TRBV7-9 and TRBJ2-7, reads DTGVSQNPRHKITKRGQNVTFRCDPISEHNRLYWYRQTLGQGPEFLTYFQNEAQLEKSRLLSDRFSAERPKGSFSTLEIQRTEQGDSAMYLCASSDPRGNDEQYFGPGTRLTVT.

There are many counts of this clonotype. This chain joins TRBV10-3 and TRBJ2-3; unclear D gene. Germline V gives CDR1 ENHRY, CDR2 SYGVKD. Trimming took 3 bases from V and 6 from J, leaving 10 bases between them. The CDR3 totals 13 residues. The CDR3 DNA reads as TGTGCCATCAGTGAAGGTTTAAGGGATACGCAGTATTTT. Its protein product is CAISEGLRDTQYF.

This clonotype was recorded at least ten times. The rearrangement uses TRBV7-2 and TRBJ2-1; the match to TRBD2 covers 8 bases. Germline-derived CDR1 and CDR2 are SGHTA and FQGNSA. V was pared by 3 bases and J by 7 bases, with 5 bases of the junction left unmatched. The CDR3 totals 14 residues. The CDR3 DNA is TGTGCCAGCAGCTTTGCCCTAGCGGGTAATGAGCAGTTCTTC. Its protein product is CASSFALAGNEQFF.

This clonotype was observed at least ten times. This chain joins TRBV7-8 and TRBJ2-2, with D perhaps TRBD1 or TRBD2 (6 bases each). The CDR3 loop spans 16 amino acids. Germline values: CDR1 SGHVS, CDR2 FQNEAQ. V was cut by 1 base and J by 5 bases, with 14 bases left in between. CDR3 loop: CASSLVLQGGTGELFF. CDR3 DNA sequence: TGTGCCAGCAGCTTAGTCCTACAGGGAGGAACCGGGGAGCTGTTTTTT.

The rearrangement uses TRBV5-4 and TRBJ2-5, with D hard to call. This CDR3 is built from 13 residues. V lost 2 bases and J 4 bases, leaving 9 bases between the germline ends. CDR1 is SGHNT and CDR2 is YYREEE in the germline V gene (reference sequence). In DNA, the CDR3 is TGTGCCAGCAGCTTTGACGATGGAGAGACCCAGTACTTC. This codes for CASSFDDGETQYF.

This clonotype has ten or more counts. The chain uses TRBV11-3 and TRBJ1-1; D might be TRBD1 (6 bases). V was trimmed by 5 bases and J by 0 bases, leaving 13 bases between them. This CDR3 has 15 residues. Per germline, CDR1 SGHNT and CDR2 YENEEA. CDR3 in amino acids: CASSLIQGVNTEAFF. The DNA of the CDR3 is TGTGCCAGCAGCCTAATACAGGGAGTGAACACTGAAGCTTTCTTT.

There are many counts of this clonotype. The rearrangement joins TRBV12-3 or TRBV12-4 to TRBJ2-7; no reliable D call. Deletions cut 6 bases from V and 3 bases from J, with 9 bases between. CDR3 length: 12 residues. CDR3 nucleotide sequence: TGTGCCAGCAGATACGGGCTCTACGAGCAGTACTTC. It specifies CASRYGLYEQYF.

This clonotype was observed many times. The chain recombines TRBV27 with TRBJ2-7, with 7 bases identical to TRBD1. V shed 3 bases and J 4 bases; nucleotides not matched to a gene: 9. The CDR3 is 15 residues long. Germline V gene data show CDR1 as MNHEY and CDR2 as SMNVEV (reference sequence). DNA for the CDR3: TGTGCCAGCAGTTTCGGACAGGTGGAAGGGTACGAGCAGTACTTC. This gives the protein CASSFGQVEGYEQYF.

The chain couples TRBV7-2 to TRBJ2-2, with 10 bases matching TRBD1. This CDR3 region has 15 residues. The germline CDR1 and CDR2 sequences are SGHTA and FQGNSA. With V trimmed by 4 bases and J by 6 bases, 5 bases remained unmatched. This chain's CDR3 is CASSSGTGVPGELFF. The CDR3 DNA reads TGTGCCAGCAGCTCCGGGACAGGGGTCCCCGGGGAGCTGTTTTTT.

The chain uses TRBV5-1 and TRBJ2-7; 8 nucleotides line up with TRBD1. This CDR3 has 13 residues. Germline V CDR1 and CDR2: SGHRS, YFSETQ. V trimming: 0 bases; J trimming: 6 bases; junction bases outside the gene matches: 2. The CDR3 region is CASSLDGQGEQYF. CDR3 nucleotides: TGCGCCAGCAGCTTGGACGGACAGGGCGAGCAGTACTTC.

This clonotype has a handful of counts. V usage is TRBV28 and J usage is TRBJ2-7; 7 nucleotides match TRBD1. CDR1 MDHEN and CDR2 SYDVKM come from the germline V gene. CDR3 length: 16 amino acids. Trimming at V came to 1 base and at J to 3 bases, leaving 9 bases not matched to a gene. The CDR3 nucleotides read TGTGCCAGCAGTTTATTAGGGGGCAGTAATGACTACGAGCAGTACTTC. The encoded protein is CASSLLGGSNDYEQYF.

This clonotype has at least ten counts. The V gene is TRBV21-1, the J gene TRBJ2-1; the D segment call TRBD2 is taken from the table without a DNA check. TRBV21-1 is classified as a pseudogene. CDR3 length equals 17 residues. CDR3: CASSNDSGGPSNNEQFF. The CDR3 nucleotides are TGTGCCAGCAGCAATGATTCGGGGGGGCCGTCTAACAATGAGCAGTTCTTC.

This clonotype appeared many times. The gene calls are TRBV29-1 and TRBJ1-1; 8 nucleotides match TRBD1. The CDR3 runs 14 residues. Germline trimming cut 4 bases from V and 5 bases from J; bases unmatched to any gene: 9. Germline lookup yields CDR1 SQVTM and CDR2 ANQGSEA. The DNA of the CDR3 is TGCAGCGTTGCCCCGGGACAGGAGGGGACTGAAGCTTTCTTT. Residues: CSVAPGQEGTEAFF.

V usage is TRBV5-1 and J usage is TRBJ2-2; TRBD2 agrees at 10 bases. The CDR3 totals 16 residues. The germline V gene has CDR1 SGHRS and CDR2 YFSETQ. V dropped 1 base and J dropped 6; count of bases not matched to a gene: 6. The chain's CDR3 is CASSLSAGGLPGELFF. The CDR3 DNA sequence: TGCGCCAGCAGCTTGTCAGCGGGGGGGCTGCCCGGGGAGCTGTTTTTT.

This clonotype was found many times. The chain recombines TRBV21-1 with TRBJ2-3; TRBD1, the table's D call, was not compared with the DNA. TRBV21-1 is a pseudogene segment. The CDR3 totals 16 residues. CDR3 sequence: CASSKVAAGPTDTQYF. CDR3 nucleotides: TGTGCCAGCAGCAAAGTCGCGGCGGGGCCCACAGATACGCAGTATTTT.